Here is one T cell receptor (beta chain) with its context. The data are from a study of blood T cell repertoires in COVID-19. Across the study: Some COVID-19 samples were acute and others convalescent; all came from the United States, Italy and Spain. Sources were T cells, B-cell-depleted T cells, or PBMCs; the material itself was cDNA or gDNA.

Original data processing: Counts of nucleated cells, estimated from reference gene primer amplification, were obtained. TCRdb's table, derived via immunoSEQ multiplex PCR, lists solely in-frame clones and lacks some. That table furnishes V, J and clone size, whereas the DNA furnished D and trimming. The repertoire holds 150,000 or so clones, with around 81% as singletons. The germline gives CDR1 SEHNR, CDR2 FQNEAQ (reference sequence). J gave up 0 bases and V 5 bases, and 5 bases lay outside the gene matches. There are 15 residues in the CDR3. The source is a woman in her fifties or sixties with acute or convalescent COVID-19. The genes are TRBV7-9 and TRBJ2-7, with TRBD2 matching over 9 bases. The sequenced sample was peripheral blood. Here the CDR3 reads CASSRSGGSSYEQYF. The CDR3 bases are TGTGCCAGCAGCCGAAGCGGGGGGAGCTCCTACGAGCAGTACTTC.